Each of the 3 T cell receptor beta chains below was sequenced from the same sample in a study of T cell repertoires in cytomegalovirus infection. TCRdb recomputed calls from the reads with MiXCR, one row per CDR3 protein. The sample yields approximately 200,000 distinct CDR3 sequences, about 23% seen once. Sequenced: CD8+ T cells from PBMCs. All receptors derive from a human donor in good health (CMV status not recorded). Some clones in this sample may be carry-over from other donors' samples.

This rearrangement joins TRBV5-4 to TRBJ2-1; 10 bases fit TRBD1. V gave up 0 bases and J gave up 8 bases; unmatched junction bases: 5. From germline, CDR1 is SGHNT and CDR2 YYREEE (reference sequence). The CDR3 totals 15 residues. DNA for the CDR3: TGTGCCAGCAGCTTGGGGACAGGGGGGATGGATGAGCAGTTCTTC. It yields the protein CASSLGTGGMDEQFF.

This chain connects TRBV28 to TRBJ2-3; 8 bases are a match to TRBD2. This CDR3 comprises 15 residues. The junction had 4 bases not matched to a gene; V was cut back by 3 bases and J by 2 bases. Germline assignment: CDR1 MDHEN and CDR2 SYDVKM. The CDR3 spells CASSLDSGNTDTQYF. CDR3 coding DNA: TGTGCCAGCAGTTTGGATAGCGGGAACACAGATACGCAGTATTTT.

This clonotype was counted only a few times. V gene TRBV28 combines with J gene TRBJ2-5; the D gene is possibly TRBD2 (5 bases). The CDR3 spans 16 residues. Germline CDR1 and CDR2: MDHEN and SYDVKM. Trimming shortened V by 6 bases and J by 0 bases, and 17 bases separated the two germline ends. CDR3: CASSGMGPLYQETQYF. The CDR3, as DNA: TGTGCCAGCAGCGGGATGGGCCCTTTGTACCAAGAGACCCAGTACTTC.